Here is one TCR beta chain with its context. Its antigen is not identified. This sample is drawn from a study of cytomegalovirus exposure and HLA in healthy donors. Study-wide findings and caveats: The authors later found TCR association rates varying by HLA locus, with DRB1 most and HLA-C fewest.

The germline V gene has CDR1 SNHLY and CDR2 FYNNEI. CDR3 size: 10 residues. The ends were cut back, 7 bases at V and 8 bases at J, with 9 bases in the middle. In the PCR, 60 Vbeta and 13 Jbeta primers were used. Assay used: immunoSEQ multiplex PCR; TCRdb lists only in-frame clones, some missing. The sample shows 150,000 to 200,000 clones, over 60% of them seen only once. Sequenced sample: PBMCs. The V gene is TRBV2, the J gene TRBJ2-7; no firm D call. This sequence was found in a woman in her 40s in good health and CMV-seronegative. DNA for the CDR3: TGTGCCAGCATGGAGTACAAGCAGTACTTC. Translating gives CASMEYKQYF.